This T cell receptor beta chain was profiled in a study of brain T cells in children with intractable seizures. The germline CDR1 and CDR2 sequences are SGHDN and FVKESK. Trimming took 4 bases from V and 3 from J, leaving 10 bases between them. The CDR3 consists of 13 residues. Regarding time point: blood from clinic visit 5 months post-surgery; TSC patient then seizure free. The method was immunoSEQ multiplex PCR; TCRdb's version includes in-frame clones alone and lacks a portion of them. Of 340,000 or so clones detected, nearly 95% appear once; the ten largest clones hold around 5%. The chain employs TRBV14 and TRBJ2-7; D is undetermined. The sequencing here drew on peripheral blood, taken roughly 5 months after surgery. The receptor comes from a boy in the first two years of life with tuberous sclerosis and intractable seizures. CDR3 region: CASSLPLGYEQYF. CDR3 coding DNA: TGTGCCAGCAGCCTTCCTCTGGGCTACGAGCAGTACTTC.